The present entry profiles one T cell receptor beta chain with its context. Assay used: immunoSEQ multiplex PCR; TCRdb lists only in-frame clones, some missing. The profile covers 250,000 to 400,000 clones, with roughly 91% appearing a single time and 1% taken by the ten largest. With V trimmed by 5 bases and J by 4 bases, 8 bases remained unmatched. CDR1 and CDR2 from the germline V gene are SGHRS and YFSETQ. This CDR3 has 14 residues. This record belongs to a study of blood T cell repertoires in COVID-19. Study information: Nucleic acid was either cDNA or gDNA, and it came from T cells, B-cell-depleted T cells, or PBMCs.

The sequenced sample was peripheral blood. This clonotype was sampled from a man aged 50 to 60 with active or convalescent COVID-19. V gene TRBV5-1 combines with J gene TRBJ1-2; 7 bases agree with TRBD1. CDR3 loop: CASRDGTALYGYTF. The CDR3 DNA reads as TGCGCCAGCAGAGATGGGACAGCCCTCTATGGCTACACCTTC.